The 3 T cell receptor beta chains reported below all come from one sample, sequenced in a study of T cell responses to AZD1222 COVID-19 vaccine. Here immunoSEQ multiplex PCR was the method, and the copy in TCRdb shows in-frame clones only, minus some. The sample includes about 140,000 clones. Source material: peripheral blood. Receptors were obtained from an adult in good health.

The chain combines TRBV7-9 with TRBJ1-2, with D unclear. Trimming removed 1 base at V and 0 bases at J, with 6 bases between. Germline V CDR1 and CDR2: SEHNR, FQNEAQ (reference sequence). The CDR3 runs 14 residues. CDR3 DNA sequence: TGTGCCAGCAGCTTAGTCAGGACTAACTATGGCTACACCTTC. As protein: CASSLVRTNYGYTF.

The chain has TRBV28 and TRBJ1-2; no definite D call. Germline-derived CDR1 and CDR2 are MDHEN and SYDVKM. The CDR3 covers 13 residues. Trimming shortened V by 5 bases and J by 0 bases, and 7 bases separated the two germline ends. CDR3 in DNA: TGTGCCAGCAGTCGACCTTCTAACTATGGCTACACCTTC. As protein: CASSRPSNYGYTF.

The CDR3 spells CASSSTTGGNTEAFF. CDR3 sequence (DNA): TGTGCCAGCAGCTCCACGACAGGGGGAAACACTGAAGCTTTCTTT. This rearrangement joins TRBV5-6 to TRBJ1-1; TRBD1 aligns across 9 bases. Germline V gene data show CDR1 as SGHDT and CDR2 as YYEEEE. Losses at the gene ends were 3 bases for V and 2 bases for J; bases not matched to a gene: 5. The CDR3 consists of 15 residues.